A selection of T cell receptor beta chains follows, all from one sample in a study of identical twins. TCRdb passed the 5' RACE reads through MiXCR, listing each CDR3 protein once. The data hold 600,000 to 850,000 distinct CDR3 sequences, with 15% to 20% observed a single time. These data also formed part of another study, on T cells expressing NK-cell markers.

Sequencing was carried out using PBMCs. Source of these receptors: a woman between 18 and 30 years old in good health. Each CDR3 is given with its conserved first and last residue. The D gene is left open where the match is weak. Expanded clones get a size class; other rows say once, few or many, or leave the size out.

D: NA
V: TRBV20-1
J: TRBJ2-3
size: NA
length: 14
CDR3: CSAMPGVVADTQYF
DNA: TGCAGTGCTATGCCGGGAGTTGTAGCAGATACGCAGTATTTT

D: TRBD2
V: TRBV3-1
J: TRBJ2-7
size: once
length: 15
CDR3: CASSLPAGRIYEQYF
DNA: TGTGCCAGCAGCCTCCCAGCGGGACGGATTTACGAGCAGTACTTC

D: NA
V: TRBV29-1
J: TRBJ2-1
size: NA
length: 13
CDR3: CSVDLTRSNEQFF
DNA: TGCAGCGTTGACTTAACCCGTTCCAATGAGCAGTTCTTC

D: NA
V: TRBV24-1
J: TRBJ2-1
size: few
length: 14
CDR3: CATSGNGLNNEQFF
DNA: TGTGCCACCAGTGGAAACGGACTGAACAATGAGCAGTTCTTC

D: NA
V: TRBV29-1
J: TRBJ2-1
size: NA
length: 15
CDR3: CSVEFRSCSYNEQFF
DNA: TGCAGCGTTGAATTTCGTAGTTGCTCCTACAATGAGCAGTTCTTC

D: TRBD1
V: TRBV12-3/TRBV12-4
J: TRBJ1-1
size: few
length: 13
CDR3: CASSPGPSGGAFF
DNA: TGTGCCAGCAGTCCTGGGCCCTCAGGGGGTGCTTTCTTT

D: TRBD2
V: TRBV4-3
J: TRBJ2-1
size: NA
length: 16
CDR3: CASSLVLAGGPGEQFF
DNA: TGCGCCAGCAGCCTAGTCCTAGCGGGAGGGCCAGGTGAGCAGTTCTTC

D: TRBD1
V: TRBV5-1
J: TRBJ1-4
size: NA
length: 16
CDR3: CASSLQPTGRNEKLFF
DNA: TGCGCCAGCAGCTTGCAGCCGACAGGGAGGAATGAAAAACTGTTTTTT

D: NA
V: TRBV10-3
J: TRBJ1-2
size: few
length: 12
CDR3: CAISETSAGYTF
DNA: TGTGCCATCAGTGAGACGTCGGCTGGCTACACCTTC

D: TRBD1
V: TRBV20-1
J: TRBJ1-5
size: NA
length: 15
CDR3: CSAPQGQGYNQPQHF
DNA: TGCAGTGCCCCCCAGGGACAGGGCTACAATCAGCCCCAGCATTTT

D: TRBD1
V: TRBV20-1
J: TRBJ1-2
size: few
length: 12
CDR3: CSAITGEGGYTF
DNA: TGCAGTGCTATTACAGGGGAGGGGGGCTACACCTTC

D: NA
V: TRBV20-1
J: TRBJ2-5
size: NA
length: 14
CDR3: CSAPTGTSQETQYF
DNA: TGCAGTGCTCCTACAGGGACGTCCCAAGAGACCCAGTACTTC

D: TRBD1
V: TRBV12-3/TRBV12-4
J: TRBJ2-5
size: few
length: 16
CDR3: CASSRTPGQGKETQYF
DNA: TGTGCCAGCAGTCGTACGCCGGGACAGGGGAAAGAGACCCAGTACTTC

D: TRBD2
V: TRBV5-1
J: TRBJ2-3
size: NA
length: 15
CDR3: CASSLAGGASDTQYF
DNA: TGCGCCAGCAGCTTGGCGGGGGGGGCCTCAGATACGCAGTATTTT

D: TRBD2
V: TRBV18
J: TRBJ2-3
size: few
length: 16
CDR3: CASSPGTSRRTDTQYF
DNA: TGTGCCAGCTCACCAGGGACTAGCAGACGCACAGATACGCAGTATTTT

D: NA
V: TRBV20-1
J: TRBJ1-2
size: few
length: 12
CDR3: CSARVANYGYTF
DNA: TGCAGTGCTAGAGTGGCCAACTATGGCTACACCTTC

D: TRBD1
V: TRBV7-9
J: TRBJ1-6
size: many
length: 15
CDR3: CASSLGGTGGSPLHF
DNA: TGTGCCAGCAGCTTAGGGGGGACAGGGGGTTCACCCCTCCACTTT

D: NA
V: TRBV9
J: TRBJ1-6
size: many
length: 13
CDR3: CASSVGFGGPLHF
DNA: TGTGCCAGCAGCGTAGGTTTCGGGGGACCCCTCCACTTT

D: NA
V: TRBV5-1
J: TRBJ2-1
size: NA
length: 15
CDR3: CASSLSGMVYNEQFF
DNA: TGCGCCAGCAGCTTGTCGGGGATGGTCTACAATGAGCAGTTCTTC

D: NA
V: TRBV27
J: TRBJ1-1
size: NA
length: 13
CDR3: CASSLISNTEAFF
DNA: TGTGCCAGCAGTTTGATTTCGAACACTGAAGCTTTCTTT

D: TRBD2
V: TRBV29-1
J: TRBJ2-3
size: NA
length: 12
CDR3: CSVGVAGDTQYF
DNA: TGCAGCGTTGGGGTAGCGGGAGATACGCAGTATTTT

D: NA
V: TRBV20-1
J: TRBJ1-2
size: NA
length: 13
CDR3: CSAAGTGIHGYTF
DNA: TGCAGTGCTGCCGGGACTGGGATCCATGGCTACACCTTC

D: TRBD1
V: TRBV4-3
J: TRBJ1-4
size: few
length: 17
CDR3: CASSQDGQGAENEKLFF
DNA: TGCGCCAGCAGCCAAGATGGCCAGGGGGCGGAAAATGAAAAACTGTTTTTT

D: TRBD2
V: TRBV12-3/TRBV12-4
J: TRBJ2-5
size: NA
length: 15
CDR3: CASSHRTSGRGTQYF
DNA: TGTGCCAGCAGTCACAGGACTAGCGGGAGGGGGACCCAGTACTTC

D: NA
V: TRBV7-9
J: TRBJ2-3
size: few
length: 13
CDR3: CASSAIATDTQYF
DNA: TGTGCCAGCAGCGCCATAGCGACAGATACGCAGTATTTT

D: NA
V: TRBV15
J: TRBJ2-2
size: NA
length: 16
CDR3: CATSRDLSIGTGELFF
DNA: TGTGCCACCAGCAGAGATCTGAGCATCGGCACCGGGGAGCTGTTTTTT

D: NA
V: TRBV29-1
J: TRBJ2-7
size: few
length: 14
CDR3: CSVGLAGSSYEQYF
DNA: TGCAGCGTTGGACTGGCGGGGAGCTCCTACGAGCAGTACTTC

D: TRBD2
V: TRBV7-2
J: TRBJ2-3
size: few
length: 16
CDR3: CASSLTGLAVTDTQYF
DNA: TGTGCCAGCAGCTTAACGGGACTAGCTGTCACAGATACGCAGTATTTT

D: TRBD1
V: TRBV20-1
J: TRBJ2-7
size: NA
length: 15
CDR3: CSARELAGGLYEQYF
DNA: TGCAGTGCTAGAGAATTGGCAGGGGGCCTCTACGAGCAGTACTTC

D: TRBD2
V: TRBV6-2/TRBV6-3
J: TRBJ2-5
size: NA
length: 16
CDR3: CASSRPPGLGQETQYF
DNA: TGTGCCAGCAGCCGCCCTCCGGGACTAGGGCAAGAGACCCAGTACTTC

D: TRBD2
V: TRBV11-2
J: TRBJ2-3
size: NA
length: 18
CDR3: CASSPPLLAGDSTDTQYF
DNA: TGTGCCAGCAGCCCACCCCTCCTAGCGGGGGACAGCACAGATACGCAGTATTTT

D: NA
V: TRBV6-2/TRBV6-3
J: TRBJ2-1
size: NA
length: 12
CDR3: CASSYSQGSGFF
DNA: TGTGCCAGCAGTTACTCTCAGGGATCAGGGTTCTTC

D: TRBD2
V: TRBV11-2
J: TRBJ2-5
size: NA
length: 13
CDR3: CASSPGGGKTQYF
DNA: TGTGCCAGCAGCCCGGGGGGAGGAAAGACCCAGTACTTC

D: NA
V: TRBV9
J: TRBJ1-6
size: few
length: 15
CDR3: CASSVGWGSNSPLHF
DNA: TGTGCCAGCAGCGTAGGTTGGGGATCTAATTCACCCCTCCACTTT

D: NA
V: TRBV7-9
J: TRBJ2-7
size: NA
length: 16
CDR3: CASSLVKAWSSYEQYF
DNA: TGTGCCAGCAGCTTAGTTAAGGCATGGAGCTCCTACGAGCAGTACTTC

D: TRBD2
V: TRBV3-1
J: TRBJ2-7
size: NA
length: 15
CDR3: CASSPIGTSSGEQYF
DNA: TGTGCCAGCAGCCCCATCGGGACTAGCTCAGGGGAGCAGTACTTC

D: NA
V: TRBV5-1
J: TRBJ2-1
size: NA
length: 15
CDR3: CASSLIWGEYNEQFF
DNA: TGCGCCAGCAGCTTGATCTGGGGTGAATACAATGAGCAGTTCTTC

D: TRBD1
V: TRBV6-1
J: TRBJ2-5
size: NA
length: 16
CDR3: CASSSRDRGMEETQYF
DNA: TGTGCCAGCAGCTCCCGGGACAGGGGTATGGAAGAGACCCAGTACTTC

D: TRBD1
V: TRBV10-1
J: TRBJ2-1
size: few
length: 15
CDR3: CASSDPHRGNNEQFF
DNA: TGCGCCAGCAGTGATCCCCACAGGGGGAACAATGAGCAGTTCTTC

D: TRBD2
V: TRBV7-2
J: TRBJ2-1
size: few
length: 14
CDR3: CASSPGLAGEGQFF
DNA: TGTGCCAGCAGCCCGGGACTAGCGGGAGAAGGGCAGTTCTTC